These 23 T cell receptor beta chains came from one sample sequenced in a study of blood T cell repertoires in COVID-19. Profiling relied on immunoSEQ multiplex PCR, and the TCRdb table lists in-frame clones only, not all of them. The table has fewer than 200,000 clones, 88% seen once. The sample consisted of PBMCs or T cells enriched from blood (not recorded which). Receptor source: a woman younger than 30 who had recovered from COVID-19.

This clone occurred once. This rearrangement joins TRBV7-9 to TRBJ2-3, with 10 bases fitting TRBD2. Germline lookup yields CDR1 SEHNR and CDR2 FQNEAQ (reference sequence). CDR3 length: 16 amino acids. V shed 5 bases and J 0 bases; nucleotides not matched to a gene: 5. CDR3 residues: CASSRSGRPSTDTQYF. CDR3 sequence (DNA): TGTGCCAGCAGCCGTAGCGGGAGGCCGAGCACAGATACGCAGTATTTT. The whole variable domain, filled in from reference TRBV7-9 and TRBJ2-3, reads DTGVSQNPRHKITKRGQNVTFRCDPISEHNRLYWYRQTLGQGPEFLTYFQNEAQLEKSRLLSDRFSAERPKGSFSTLEIQRTEQGDSAMYLCASSRSGRPSTDTQYFGPGTRLTVL.

The chain joins TRBV11-2 to TRBJ1-2; 9 nucleotides line up with TRBD1. Germline V gene sequence: CDR1 SGHAT, CDR2 FQNNGV. The CDR3 contains 14 residues. V dropped 0 bases and J dropped 8; count of bases not matched to a gene: 4. The CDR3 nucleotides read TGTGCCAGCAGCTTAGATGCAACAGGGGGCGGCTACACCTTC. Translating gives CASSLDATGGGYTF. The variable domain in full, with the rest retrieved from reference TRBV11-2 and TRBJ1-2, is EAGVAQSPRYKIIEKRQSVAFWCNPISGHATLYWYQQILGQGPKLLIQFQNNGVVDDSQLPKDRFSAERLKGVDSTLKIQPAKLEDSAVYLCASSLDATGGGYTFGSGTRLTVV.

This chain connects TRBV29-1 to TRBJ2-7; 14 bases line up with TRBD2. The trim removed 0 bases at V and 6 bases at J, leaving 19 bases unmatched. Germline loops: CDR1 SQVTM, CDR2 ANQGSEA. The CDR3 contains 20 residues. DNA for the CDR3: TGCAGCGTTGAAGATCCTGGGACTAGCGGGAGTTACCAGCTCCCTGGCGAGCAGTACTTC. Amino acids: CSVEDPGTSGSYQLPGEQYF.

The CDR3 loop is CASRTGPQGIYEQYF. For the CDR3, the DNA is TGCGCCAGCAGGACAGGGCCCCAGGGGATTTACGAGCAGTACTTC. The chain joins TRBV5-1 to TRBJ2-7, with TRBD1 matching 7 bases. CDR3 length: 15 residues. The trim removed 5 bases at V and 4 bases at J, leaving 12 bases unmatched. Germline CDR1 and CDR2: SGHRS and YFSETQ. The full variable domain, with the rest looked up from reference TRBV5-1 and TRBJ2-7, is KAGVTQTPRYLIKTRGQQVTLSCSPISGHRSVSWYQQTPGQGLQFLFEYFSETQRNKGNFPGRFSGRQFSNSRSEMNVSTLELGDSALYLCASRTGPQGIYEQYFGPGTRLTVT.

The gene calls are TRBV6-2 or TRBV6-3 and TRBJ1-2, with D perhaps TRBD1 (5 bases). The germline V gene has CDR1 MNHEY and CDR2 SVGEGT. The CDR3 runs to 14 residues. Trimming stripped 6 bases from V and 4 bases from J, with 15 bases between. The DNA for the CDR3 is TGTGCCAGCAGCCAGGGACTCCAGACCTATGGCTACACCTTC. Translation gives CASSQGLQTYGYTF.

The rearrangement joins TRBV4-1 to TRBJ2-7; a weak D match, TRBD2 (6 bases). Trimming cost V 3 bases and J 3 bases, with 18 bases left between them. This CDR3 comprises 16 residues. Germline V gene lookup returns CDR1 MGHRA and CDR2 YSYEKL. CDR3 loop: CASSHRLPGLFYEQYF. DNA for the CDR3: TGCGCCAGCAGCCACCGTTTACCGGGACTCTTCTACGAGCAGTACTTC.

This chain connects TRBV4-1 to TRBJ1-1; tentatively, D is TRBD1 (5 bases). The CDR3 is made up of 13 amino acids. CDR1 is MGHRA, CDR2 YSYEKL, per germline. V lost 1 base to trimming and J lost 12 bases, with 15 bases between them. The CDR3: CASSQAEGLVSFF. CDR3 nucleotide sequence: TGCGCCAGCAGCCAAGCGGAGGGGTTAGTTTCTTTCTTT.

The chain combines TRBV2 with TRBJ1-6; 9 positions agree with TRBD1. CDR1 SNHLY and CDR2 FYNNEI come from the germline V gene. V lost 8 bases and J lost 10; bases outside the gene matches: 0. The CDR3 contains 11 residues. The CDR3 sequence: CASGQGSPLHF. CDR3 DNA sequence: TGTGCCAGCGGACAGGGGTCACCCCTCCACTTT. Full variable domain (rest looked up from reference TRBV2 and TRBJ1-6): EPEVTQTPSHQVTQMGQEVILRCVPISNHLYFYWYRQILGQKVEFLVSFYNNEISEKSEIFDDQFSVERPDGSNFTLKIRSTKLEDSAMYFCASGQGSPLHFGNGTRLTVT.

The chain has TRBV6-5 and TRBJ2-7; D is perhaps TRBD2 (6 bases). Trimming shortened V by 5 bases and J by 7 bases, and 15 bases separated the two germline ends. Germline values: CDR1 MNHEY, CDR2 SVGAGI. The CDR3 runs to 13 residues. The CDR3 here is CASSTWGDGEQYF. Here the CDR3 DNA reads TGTGCCAGCAGTACGTGGGGGGACGGGGAGCAGTACTTC.

This chain connects TRBV11-2 to TRBJ2-7; 10 nucleotides line up with TRBD1. The V gene end was trimmed by 4 bases and the J gene end by 3 bases; junction bases not matched to a gene: 6. CDR1 SGHAT and CDR2 FQNNGV come from the germline V gene. The CDR3 consists of 15 residues. The CDR3 spells CASSSGTGAIYEQYF. CDR3 DNA: TGTGCCAGCAGCTCGGGGACAGGGGCCATCTACGAGCAGTACTTC.

This clone was counted once. V is TRBV19 and J is TRBJ2-3, with D maybe TRBD1 (6 bases). Trimming cost V 6 bases and J 3 bases, with 10 bases left between them. This CDR3 is built from 13 residues. CDR1 LNHDA and CDR2 SQIVND come from the germline V gene (reference sequence). This chain's CDR3 is CASREDRTDTQYF. CDR3 nucleotide sequence: TGTGCCAGTAGAGAGGACAGAACAGATACGCAGTATTTT.

This rearrangement joins TRBV28 to TRBJ1-4; D unresolved. Germline assignment: CDR1 MDHEN and CDR2 SYDVKM. The CDR3 sequence is 10 residues long. V shed 10 bases and J shed 7 bases, with 7 bases lying between them. CDR3 loop: CATFFEKLFF. DNA for the CDR3: TGTGCCACCTTCTTTGAAAAACTGTTTTTT.

The CDR3 sequence: CATSRGQEAGEAFF. In nucleotides, the CDR3 is TGTGCCACCAGCAGAGGACAGGAAGCTGGTGAAGCTTTCTTT. The chain carries TRBV15 and TRBJ1-1, with D tentatively TRBD1 (6 bases). V was pared by 1 base and J by 7 bases, with 13 bases between. Germline V CDR1 and CDR2: LNHNV, YYDKDF (reference sequence). CDR3 length: 14 residues. The complete variable domain, with remaining parts taken from reference TRBV15 and TRBJ1-1, reads DAMVIQNPRYQVTQFGKPVTLSCSQTLNHNVMYWYQQKSSQAPKLLFHYYDKDFNNEADTPDNFQSRRPNTSFCFLDIRSPGLGDTAMYLCATSRGQEAGEAFFGQGTRLTVV.

This clone has only one observation. The chain carries TRBV5-8 and TRBJ2-3; 7 bases align to TRBD2. V lost 4 bases and J lost 6; bases outside the gene matches: 14. Per germline, CDR1 SGHTS and CDR2 YDEGEE. CDR3 length: 16 amino acids. The CDR3: CASSPGQRGIIDTQYF. CDR3 nucleotide sequence: TGTGCCAGCAGCCCGGGGCAGCGGGGTATCATCGATACGCAGTATTTT.

This chain connects TRBV6-1 to TRBJ2-3; TRBD1 matches 9 bases. Looked up from germline, CDR1 is MNHNS and CDR2 is SASEGT. This CDR3 region has 16 residues. Germline trimming cut 4 bases from V and 3 bases from J; bases unmatched to any gene: 8. The CDR3 region has the DNA TGTGCCAGCAGTGGATGGGACAGGGAGGGTACAGATACGCAGTATTTT. Its translation: CASSGWDREGTDTQYF.

Here the CDR3 DNA reads TGTGCCAGCAGCGTAGGGATAGCGGGAGGGCCGGAGACCCAGTACTTC. It translates to CASSVGIAGGPETQYF. This chain joins TRBV9 and TRBJ2-5, with 11 bases fitting TRBD2. The CDR3 extends over 16 amino acids. V trimming: 0 bases; J trimming: 5 bases; junction bases outside the gene matches: 6. Germline V lookup: CDR1 SGDLS, CDR2 YYNGEE.

The chain links TRBV7-8 to TRBJ2-4; 10 positions match TRBD2. Germline trimming cut 0 bases from V and 2 bases from J; bases unmatched to any gene: 7. Germline assignment: CDR1 SGHVS and CDR2 FQNEAQ. There are 18 residues in the CDR3. Here the CDR3 reads CASSLAESGGAPKNIQYF. CDR3 bases: TGTGCCAGCAGCTTAGCGGAGAGCGGGGGGGCCCCCAAAAACATTCAGTACTTC.

The chain recombines TRBV10-1 with TRBJ1-3, with no clear D. The CDR3 length is 15 residues. The V end was cut by 3 bases, the J end by 0 bases, with 9 bases between. The germline V gene encodes CDR1 WNHNN and CDR2 SYGVQD (reference sequence). The CDR3 loop is CASSDSVGSGNTIYF. CDR3 bases: TGCGCCAGCAGTGATTCCGTCGGCTCTGGAAACACCATATATTTT.

The rearrangement links TRBV5-3 to TRBJ2-7; D remains ambiguous. TRBV5-3 is known as an ORF, though its function is uncertain. This CDR3 has 13 residues. Trimming took off 3 bases at V and 2 bases at J, with 9 bases between the two ends. CDR3 sequence reads: CARSSLRAYEQYF. The CDR3 DNA follows: TGTGCCAGAAGCTCACTTCGTGCCTACGAGCAGTACTTC.

A single count supports this clone. V usage is TRBV5-6 and J usage is TRBJ2-7, with a tentative D call TRBD1 (5 bases). There are 13 residues in the CDR3. Trimming left V 2 bases short and J 4 bases short, with 10 bases between. Germline values: CDR1 SGHDT, CDR2 YYEEEE. The CDR3 is CASSLNRRYEQYF. The CDR3 nucleotides are TGTGCCAGCAGCTTAAACAGGAGATACGAGCAGTACTTC.

V usage is TRBV4-1 and J usage is TRBJ2-1; D possibly corresponds to TRBD2 (5 bases). The CDR3 length is 15 residues. The germline V and J ends were trimmed by 0 bases and 14 bases, with 20 bases remaining between them. The germline V gene has CDR1 MGHRA and CDR2 YSYEKL. The DNA of the CDR3 is TGCGCCAGCAGCCAAGATACGGGATCCTGGGGTTCTGAGTTCTTC. This codes for CASSQDTGSWGSEFF.

J is TRBJ1-5 and V is TRBV9; TRBD1 matches 9 bases. This CDR3 spans 15 amino acids. Germline assignment: CDR1 SGDLS and CDR2 YYNGEE. V shed 4 bases, J shed 6 bases, and the junction held 8 bases outside the gene matches. The CDR3 DNA reads TGTGCCAGCAGCTCGGGACAGGGTTTAGGTCAGCCCCAGCATTTT. Translating gives CASSSGQGLGQPQHF. The entire variable domain, with the rest obtained from reference TRBV9 and TRBJ1-5, is as follows: DSGVTQTPKHLITATGQRVTLRCSPRSGDLSVYWYQQSLDQGLQFLIQYYNGEERAKGNILERFSAQQFPDLHSELNLSSLELGDSALYFCASSSGQGLGQPQHFGDGTRLSIL.

Written as DNA, the CDR3 is TGTGCCAGCAGCCTCCTTTCCGGGACTAGCGGGGGGGATGAGCAGTTCTTC. It codes for CASSLLSGTSGGDEQFF. The chain joins TRBV9 to TRBJ2-1; 16 nucleotides align to TRBD2. CDR3 size: 17 residues. CDR1 is SGDLS and CDR2 is YYNGEE in the germline V gene. V dropped 4 bases and J dropped 8; count of bases not matched to a gene: 9. The full variable domain, in which reference TRBV9 and TRBJ2-1 provide the parts outside the CDR3, is DSGVTQTPKHLITATGQRVTLRCSPRSGDLSVYWYQQSLDQGLQFLIQYYNGEERAKGNILERFSAQQFPDLHSELNLSSLELGDSALYFCASSLLSGTSGGDEQFFGPGTRLTVL.